Listed below are T cell receptor beta chains from one sample, sequenced in a study of blood T cell repertoires in COVID-19. The table came from immunoSEQ multiplex PCR; TCRdb's copy has only in-frame clones and leaves some out. The sample lists hundreds of thousands of clones; around 87% were seen once. What was sequenced was PBMCs or T cells enriched from blood (not recorded which). Receptor source: a man younger than 45 who had recovered from COVID-19. Each CDR3 is given with its conserved first and last residue. A D gene is named only where the DNA matches it firmly. Expanded clones get a size class; other rows say once, few or many, or leave the size out.

j_call,v_call,d_call,clone_size,cdr3_nt,cdr3_aa
TRBJ2-2,TRBV15,TRBD2,.,TGTGCCACCAGCAGAGATCCGTTGCGGGAGTTCGGGGAGCTGTTTTTT,CATSRDPLREFGELFF
TRBJ2-2,TRBV6-6,TRBD2,once,TGTGCCAGCAGTTACGTGGGACTAGGAATCGGGGAGCTGTTTTTT,CASSYVGLGIGELFF
TRBJ2-7,TRBV6-2/TRBV6-3,.,.,TGTGCCAGCAGTTATCTCTGGACACATTACGAGCAGTACTTC,CASSYLWTHYEQYF
TRBJ2-7,TRBV11-2,TRBD1,.,TGTGCCAGCAGCTTAGGAGGGACAGCCGGCTTC,CASSLGGTAGF
TRBJ1-1,TRBV5-1,TRBD1,.,TGCGCCAGCAGCCCCTTGGACAGGAGGGACACTGAAGCTTTCTTT,CASSPLDRRDTEAFF
TRBJ2-4,TRBV12-3/TRBV12-4,.,once,TGTGCCAGCAGTTTCGGGGGGCGAGACATTCAGTACTTC,CASSFGGRDIQYF
TRBJ2-3,TRBV27,TRBD2,once,TGTGCCAGCAGCTATGGGGGGGTGACAGATACGCAGTATTTT,CASSYGGVTDTQYF
TRBJ1-1,TRBV19,TRBD1,.,TGTGCCAGTAGCGACAGGGGAACCACTGAAGCTTTCTTT,CASSDRGTTEAFF
TRBJ1-2,TRBV18,.,.,TGTGCCAGCTCACCAGGGCAGGGTGCTAACTATGGCTACACCTTC,CASSPGQGANYGYTF
TRBJ2-7,TRBV11-2,TRBD1,.,TGTGCCAGCAGCTTAGGGACAGGGGTTGCCTACGAGCAGTACTTC,CASSLGTGVAYEQYF
TRBJ1-2,TRBV2,.,.,TGTGCCAGCAGTGAAGATGGGACACTGAACTATGGCTACACCTTC,CASSEDGTLNYGYTF
TRBJ2-5,TRBV7-9,.,.,TGTGCCAGCAGCCCCCCTAGTTCCCTCGGGACCCAGTACTTC,CASSPPSSLGTQYF
TRBJ1-3,TRBV21-1,.,.,TGTGCCAGCAGCATCGGGGTAGGGGCGGGGGGAAACACCATATATTTT,CASSIGVGAGGNTIYF
TRBJ1-4,TRBV19,TRBD1,few,TGTGCCAGTAGTCCCGCAGGGGGCCCGGAAAAACTGTTTTTT,CASSPAGGPEKLFF
TRBJ2-7,TRBV7-6,TRBD2,.,TGTGCCAGCAGCCTAAGTCACGCTAGCGGACCCGTGGGGGACGAGCAGTACTTC,CASSLSHASGPVGDEQYF
TRBJ2-1,TRBV27,.,.,TGTGCCAGCAGTCCAACAGGGACCAACTACAATGAGCAGTTCTTC,CASSPTGTNYNEQFF
TRBJ2-5,TRBV15,.,.,TGTGCCACCAGCAGAGATTTAGGGGGGGCTCAGTACTTC,CATSRDLGGAQYF
TRBJ1-2,TRBV5-1,TRBD1,.,TGCGCCAGCAGCTACGACAGGGGCGACTATGGCTACACCTTC,CASSYDRGDYGYTF
TRBJ1-1,TRBV28,.,.,TGTGCCAGCCTAGCAGATGACCGAAACACTGAAGCTTTCTTT,CASLADDRNTEAFF
TRBJ2-1,TRBV10-3,TRBD2,.,TGTGCCACCACTGTACTAGCGGGAGGTATGGGGAATGAGCAGTTCTTC,CATTVLAGGMGNEQFF
TRBJ2-7,TRBV5-6,TRBD2,.,TGTGCCAGCAGTTTGATAACTAGCGGGGGCCTGGAGCAGTACTTC,CASSLITSGGLEQYF
TRBJ2-3,TRBV10-2,TRBD2,.,TGCGCCAGCAGTGGGACTAGAGCCGATACGCAGTATTTT,CASSGTRADTQYF
TRBJ2-5,TRBV7-6,TRBD2,.,TGTGCCAGCAGCTTGAGGTTACTAGCGGGAGAAGAGACCCAGTACTTC,CASSLRLLAGEETQYF
TRBJ2-1,TRBV5-1,.,.,TGCGCCAGCAGCTTGGTAGCGGTGTCCTACAATGAGCAGTTCTTC,CASSLVAVSYNEQFF
TRBJ2-1,TRBV6-2/TRBV6-3,.,.,TGTGCCAGCAGTTATACTGCGGGGGCGTACAATGAGCAGTTCTTC,CASSYTAGAYNEQFF
TRBJ1-2,TRBV4-1,TRBD1,.,TGCGCCAGCAGCCCTGACAGGGGGGCTACCTATGGCTACACCTTC,CASSPDRGATYGYTF
TRBJ1-2,TRBV6-5,TRBD1,.,TGTGCCAGCAGTTCCGGGACAGGGTTCGGCTACACCTTC,CASSSGTGFGYTF
TRBJ2-1,TRBV28,TRBD2,.,TGTGCCAGCAGTTCGCCTAGCGGGAGTCTGTATGAGCAGTTCTTC,CASSSPSGSLYEQFF
TRBJ2-1,TRBV5-4,TRBD2,.,TGTGCCAGCAGCGACATAGCGGGGCCCCCTGAGCAGTTCTTC,CASSDIAGPPEQFF
TRBJ1-3,TRBV18,.,.,TGTGCCAGCTCACGAGGAATTAGTGGCGACACCATATATTTT,CASSRGISGDTIYF
TRBJ2-1,TRBV28,.,.,TGTGCCAGCCAGGGTGGAGAATACAATGAGCAGTTCTTC,CASQGGEYNEQFF
TRBJ2-1,TRBV12-3/TRBV12-4,TRBD1,once,TGTGCCAGCAGTCAGGGGGCTGGGCAGTTCTTC,CASSQGAGQFF
TRBJ2-1,TRBV28,.,once,TGTGCCAGCAGCCCTGGGGGGGCCGGGGCGCAGTTCTTC,CASSPGGAGAQFF
TRBJ2-2,TRBV24-1,.,.,TGTGCCACCAGTGCCTACAGGGAATTCGGGGAGCTGTTTTTT,CATSAYREFGELFF
TRBJ2-2,TRBV15,TRBD2,.,TGTGCCACCAGCAAGAGGCGGGAGAACCCCGGGGAGCTGTTTTTT,CATSKRRENPGELFF
TRBJ1-5,TRBV10-3,.,.,TGTGCCATCAGTGAGTCGGGGCCAAGCTATAGCAATCAGCCCCAGCATTTT,CAISESGPSYSNQPQHF
TRBJ2-1,TRBV2,TRBD2,.,TGTGCCAGCAGCACGGGACTAGGGGTTGAGCAGTTCTTC,CASSTGLGVEQFF